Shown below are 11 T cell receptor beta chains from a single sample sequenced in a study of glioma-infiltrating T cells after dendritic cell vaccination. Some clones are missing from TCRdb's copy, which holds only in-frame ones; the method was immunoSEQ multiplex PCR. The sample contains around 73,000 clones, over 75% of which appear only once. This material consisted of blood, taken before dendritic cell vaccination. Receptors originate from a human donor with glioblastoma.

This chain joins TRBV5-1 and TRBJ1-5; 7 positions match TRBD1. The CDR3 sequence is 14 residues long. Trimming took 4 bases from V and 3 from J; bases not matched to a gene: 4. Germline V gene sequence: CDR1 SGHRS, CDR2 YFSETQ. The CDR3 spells CASSATGNNQPQHF. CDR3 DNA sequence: TGCGCCAGCAGCGCGACAGGGAACAATCAGCCCCAGCATTTT.

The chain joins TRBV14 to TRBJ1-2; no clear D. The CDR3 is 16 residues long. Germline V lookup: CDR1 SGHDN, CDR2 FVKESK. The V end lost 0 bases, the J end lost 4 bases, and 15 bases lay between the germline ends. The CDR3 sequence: CASSQEMIMPSYGYTF. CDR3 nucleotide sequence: TGTGCCAGCAGCCAAGAGATGATCATGCCTAGCTATGGCTACACCTTC.

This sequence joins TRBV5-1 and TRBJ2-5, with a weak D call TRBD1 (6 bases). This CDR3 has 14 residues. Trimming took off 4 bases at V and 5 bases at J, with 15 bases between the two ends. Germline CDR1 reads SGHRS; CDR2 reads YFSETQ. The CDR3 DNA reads TGCGCCAGCAGCAGGCAACAGGGAGAGGAGACCCAGTACTTC. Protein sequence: CASSRQQGEETQYF.

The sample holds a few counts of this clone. CDR3 sequence (DNA): TGCGCCAGCAGCTTCAACAGCGGCGGCTACACCTTC. This codes for CASSFNSGGYTF. V usage is TRBV5-1 and J usage is TRBJ1-2; D gene ambiguous. Germline V gives CDR1 SGHRS, CDR2 YFSETQ. The V gene lost 2 bases and the J gene lost 8 bases, with 10 bases spanning the gap. The CDR3 is 12 amino acids.

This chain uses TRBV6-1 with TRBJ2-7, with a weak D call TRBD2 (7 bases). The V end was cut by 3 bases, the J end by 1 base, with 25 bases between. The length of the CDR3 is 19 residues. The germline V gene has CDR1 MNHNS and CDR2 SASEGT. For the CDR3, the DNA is TGTGCCAGCAGTGACCTCCCTGGGGGGGCCGCCCTCCTTTCCTACGAGCAGTACGTC. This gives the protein CASSDLPGGAALLSYEQYV.

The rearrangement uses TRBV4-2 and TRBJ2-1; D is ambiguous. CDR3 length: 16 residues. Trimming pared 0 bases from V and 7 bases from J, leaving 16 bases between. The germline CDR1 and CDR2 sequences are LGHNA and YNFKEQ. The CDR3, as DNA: TGTGCCAGCAGCCAAGATCGATCACAACCCGGGAATGAGCAGTTCTTC. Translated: CASSQDRSQPGNEQFF.

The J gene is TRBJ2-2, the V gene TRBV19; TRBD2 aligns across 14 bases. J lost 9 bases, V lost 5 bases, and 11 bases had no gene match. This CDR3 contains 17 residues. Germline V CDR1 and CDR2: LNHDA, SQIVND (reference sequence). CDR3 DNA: TGTGCCAGTAGTTTGATCCCGGGACTAGCGGGAGTAAGGGAGCTGTTTTTT. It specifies CASSLIPGLAGVRELFF.

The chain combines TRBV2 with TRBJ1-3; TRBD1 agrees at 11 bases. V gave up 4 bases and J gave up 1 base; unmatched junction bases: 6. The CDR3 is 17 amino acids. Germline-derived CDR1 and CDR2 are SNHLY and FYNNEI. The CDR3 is CASSGTGGAASGNTIYF. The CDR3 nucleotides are TGTGCCAGCAGTGGGACAGGGGGCGCAGCTTCTGGAAACACCATATATTTT.

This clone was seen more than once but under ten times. CDR3 residues: CASSQEGGQASYEQYF. In DNA, the CDR3 is TGCGCCAGCAGCCAAGAAGGGGGACAGGCCTCCTACGAGCAGTACTTC. The rearrangement uses TRBV4-1 and TRBJ2-7; 8 bases agree with TRBD1. CDR1 and CDR2 from the germline V gene are MGHRA and YSYEKL. The CDR3 extends over 16 amino acids. J lost 0 bases, V lost 0 bases, and 4 bases had no gene match.

CDR3 nucleotide sequence: TGCAGCGTCACCTCCGGCAGGGAAATAACAAGTGAGCAGTTCTTC. Protein sequence: CSVTSGREITSEQFF. The chain recombines TRBV29-1 with TRBJ2-1; tentatively, D is TRBD1 (5 bases). The V gene's germline CDR1 is SQVTM and CDR2 ANQGSEA. The CDR3 sequence is 15 residues long. The V end lost 6 bases, the J end lost 9 bases, and 24 bases lay between the germline ends.

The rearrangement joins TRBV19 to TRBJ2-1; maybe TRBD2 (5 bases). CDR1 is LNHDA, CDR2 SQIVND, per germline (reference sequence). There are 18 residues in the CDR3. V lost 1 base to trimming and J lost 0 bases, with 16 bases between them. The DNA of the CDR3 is TGTGCCAGTAGTATAGGTTCCTTGAGCGGAAGCTCCTACAATGAGCAGTTCTTC. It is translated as CASSIGSLSGSSYNEQFF.